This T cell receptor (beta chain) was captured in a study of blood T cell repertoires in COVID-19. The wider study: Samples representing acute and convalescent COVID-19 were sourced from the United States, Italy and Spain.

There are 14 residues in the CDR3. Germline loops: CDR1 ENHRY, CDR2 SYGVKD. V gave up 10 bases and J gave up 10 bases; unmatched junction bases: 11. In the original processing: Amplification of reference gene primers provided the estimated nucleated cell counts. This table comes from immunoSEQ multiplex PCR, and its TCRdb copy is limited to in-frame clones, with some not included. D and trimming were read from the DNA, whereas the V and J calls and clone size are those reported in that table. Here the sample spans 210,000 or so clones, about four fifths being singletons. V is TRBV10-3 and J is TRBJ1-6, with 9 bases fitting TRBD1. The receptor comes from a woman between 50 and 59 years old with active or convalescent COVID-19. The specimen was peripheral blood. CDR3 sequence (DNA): TGTGCCACCGGGTCAGGGACAGGGTACTCACCCCTCCACTTT. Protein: CATGSGTGYSPLHF.